Below, 32 T cell receptor beta chains from the same sample are listed, as sequenced in a study of ipilimumab plus nivolumab after autologous stem cell transplantation. Repertoires were generated with immunoSEQ multiplex PCR, while TCRdb's copy carries only in-frame clones and drops some. Here the sample spans tens of thousands of clones, around 80% being singletons. Sequenced material: PBMCs, taken in a trial of ipilimumab plus nivolumab as post-transplant consolidation. The receptor set was obtained from a male donor with diffuse large B-cell lymphoma.

CDR3 nucleotide sequence: TGTGCCAGCTCACCACCGGAGACAGTAGAAAAACTGTTTTTT. Its translation: CASSPPETVEKLFF. The rearrangement uses TRBV18 and TRBJ1-4; a possible D gene is TRBD1 (5 bases). V lost 0 bases and J 8 bases, leaving 10 bases between the germline ends. The CDR3 contains 14 residues. Germline V gives CDR1 KGHSH, CDR2 LQKENI.

The rearrangement links TRBV29-1 to TRBJ1-2; D gene ambiguous. Looked up from germline, CDR1 is SQVTM and CDR2 is ANQGSEA. The CDR3 extends over 14 amino acids. Trimming removed 4 bases from V and 0 bases from J, with 12 bases in between. This chain's CDR3 is CSVARDVANYGYTF. The DNA for the CDR3 is TGCAGCGTTGCGAGAGACGTAGCTAACTATGGCTACACCTTC.

This rearrangement joins TRBV6-5 to TRBJ1-3, with D possibly matching TRBD1 (5 bases). From germline, CDR1 is MNHEY and CDR2 SVGAGI. Trimming cost V 0 bases and J 2 bases, with 11 bases left between them. This CDR3 comprises 16 residues. CDR3 amino acids: CASSYSRGRAGNTIYF. The CDR3 DNA reads TGTGCCAGCAGTTACTCGAGGGGTAGGGCTGGAAACACCATATATTTT.

The chain uses TRBV5-1 and TRBJ2-4, with D perhaps TRBD1 (5 bases). This CDR3 has 14 amino acids. V was trimmed by 2 bases and J by 1 base, leaving 7 bases between them. Per the germline V gene, CDR1 is SGHRS and CDR2 is YFSETQ. This CDR3 reads CASSLQDAKNIQYF. For the CDR3, the DNA is TGCGCCAGCAGCTTACAGGATGCCAAAAACATTCAGTACTTC.

This chain's CDR3 is CASSPQGAPDTQYF. In nucleotides, the CDR3 is TGTGCCAGCAGCCCACAGGGGGCCCCAGATACGCAGTATTTT. The rearrangement joins TRBV7-2 to TRBJ2-3; TRBD1 agrees at 9 bases. V lost 5 bases and J lost 4; bases outside the gene matches: 4. This CDR3 is 14 amino acids long. Germline CDR1 is SGHTA and CDR2 is FQGNSA.

The chain uses TRBV7-2 and TRBJ1-6, with 7 bases matching TRBD1. The germline V gene has CDR1 SGHTA and CDR2 FQGNSA. The CDR3 covers 14 residues. Germline trimming cut 5 bases from V and 10 bases from J; bases unmatched to any gene: 8. CDR3 nucleotide sequence: TGTGCCAGCAGCCGGGGACAGTCGGAATCACCCCTCCACTTT. Residues: CASSRGQSESPLHF.

This sequence joins TRBV18 and TRBJ1-1; weak D call: TRBD1 (6 bases). Trimming cost V 4 bases and J 1 base, with 13 bases left between them. CDR3 length equals 15 residues. Per the germline V gene, CDR1 is KGHSH and CDR2 is LQKENI. CDR3 loop: CASSRRTDRNTEAFF. In DNA, the CDR3 is TGTGCCAGCTCACGCCGGACAGATAGGAACACTGAAGCTTTCTTT.

The J gene is TRBJ2-7, the V gene TRBV7-2; the D gene could be TRBD1 or TRBD2 (6 bases each). Trimming stripped 1 base from V and 3 bases from J, with 16 bases between. This CDR3 region has 16 residues. Germline loops: CDR1 SGHTA, CDR2 FQGNSA. CDR3: CASSLEWGASSYEQYF. CDR3 DNA: TGTGCCAGCAGCTTAGAATGGGGGGCCAGCAGCTACGAGCAGTACTTC.

The V gene is TRBV5-1, the J gene TRBJ1-1; possibly TRBD1 for D (6 bases). The CDR3 runs to 16 residues. V was cut by 0 bases and J by 0 bases, with 12 bases left in between. CDR1 and CDR2 from the germline V gene are SGHRS and YFSETQ. The DNA for the CDR3 is TGCGCCAGCAGCTTGGCGTTAAGACAGGTGAACACTGAAGCTTTCTTT. Translating gives CASSLALRQVNTEAFF.

The V gene is TRBV5-1, the J gene TRBJ1-3, with 8 positions matching TRBD1. Losses at the gene ends were 5 bases for V and 4 bases for J; bases not matched to a gene: 11. Germline loops: CDR1 SGHRS, CDR2 YFSETQ. This CDR3 contains 16 residues. CDR3 DNA: TGCGCCAGCAGTTACGACAGGGGAAGTACAGGAAACACCATATATTTT. It translates to CASSYDRGSTGNTIYF.

This sequence joins TRBV18 and TRBJ1-2, with unresolved D. CDR3 length: 13 residues. The germline CDR1 and CDR2 sequences are KGHSH and LQKENI. Trimming left V 0 bases short and J 8 bases short, with 10 bases between. The DNA for the CDR3 is TGTGCCAGCTCACCACCGGGCAGTCCCGGCTACACCTTC. Protein product: CASSPPGSPGYTF.

The rearrangement uses TRBV18 and TRBJ1-2; D unresolved. This CDR3 has 13 residues. The germline CDR1 and CDR2 sequences are KGHSH and LQKENI. Trimming left V 0 bases short and J 4 bases short, with 6 bases between. The CDR3 sequence is CASSPPGGYGYTF. The CDR3 coding sequence is TGTGCCAGCTCACCACCGGGAGGCTATGGCTACACCTTC.

This clone has a single count. The chain carries TRBV6-1 and TRBJ1-1; D may be TRBD1 (5 bases). Trimming pared 8 bases from V and 2 bases from J, leaving 15 bases between. This CDR3 has 14 residues. Germline V gene sequence: CDR1 MNHNS, CDR2 SASEGT. DNA for the CDR3: TGTGCCAGCGCGGGGGTGTTCGGTAACACTGAAGCTTTCTTT. Protein product: CASAGVFGNTEAFF.

This clone was recorded a few times. The chain joins TRBV7-8 to TRBJ1-1; TRBD1 agrees at 8 bases. The CDR3 is 15 amino acids. Germline CDR1 SGHVS, CDR2 FQNEAQ. Germline trimming cut 5 bases from V and 0 bases from J; bases unmatched to any gene: 5. The CDR3 DNA reads TGTGCCAGCAGCGCCCGACAGGGGCTGAACACTGAAGCTTTCTTT. Translated: CASSARQGLNTEAFF.

The gene calls are TRBV7-9 and TRBJ1-5; no definite D call. Deletions cut 5 bases from V and 9 bases from J, with 14 bases between. The CDR3 length is 13 residues. The germline V gene encodes CDR1 SEHNR and CDR2 FQNEAQ (reference sequence). This chain's CDR3 is CASSQSAGRPQHF. The CDR3 DNA reads TGTGCCAGCAGCCAATCCGCGGGCAGGCCCCAGCATTTT.

The chain is built from TRBV7-2 and TRBJ1-2; 7 bases align to TRBD1. There are 15 residues in the CDR3. J lost 7 bases, V lost 4 bases, and 12 bases had no gene match. Germline-derived CDR1 and CDR2 are SGHTA and FQGNSA. CDR3 region: CASSSRQGAYGGYTF. The CDR3 nucleotides are TGTGCCAGCAGCTCCCGACAGGGAGCCTATGGTGGCTACACCTTC.

The chain carries TRBV10-3 and TRBJ2-5, with TRBD2 as a possible D gene (6 bases). This CDR3 is built from 13 residues. Germline V gives CDR1 ENHRY, CDR2 SYGVKD. Trimming took off 4 bases at V and 4 bases at J, with 10 bases between the two ends. The CDR3 DNA reads as TGTGCCATCAGTGTCGAGACTAGAGAGACCCAGTACTTC. This encodes CAISVETRETQYF.

This clone was observed a handful of times. This chain joins TRBV9 and TRBJ1-2; 7 nucleotides line up with TRBD1. Germline V gene sequence: CDR1 SGDLS, CDR2 YYNGEE. The CDR3 is made up of 16 amino acids. Unmatched junction bases numbered 10, after V lost 4 bases and J lost 1 base. For the CDR3, the DNA is TGTGCCAGCAGCCCCACCCCCACAGGGGTTAACTATGGCTACACCTTC. This sequence encodes CASSPTPTGVNYGYTF. The full variable domain, with the rest looked up from reference TRBV9 and TRBJ1-2, is DSGVTQTPKHLITATGQRVTLRCSPRSGDLSVYWYQQSLDQGLQFLIQYYNGEERAKGNILERFSAQQFPDLHSELNLSSLELGDSALYFCASSPTPTGVNYGYTFGSGTRLTVV.

As regards this clone: At one of its ends the junction is not consistent with the germline gene, which may arise from a read error. This chain connects TRBV7-2 to TRBJ2-7, with D possibly TRBD1 on 5 matching bases. Germline lookup yields CDR1 SGHTA and CDR2 FQGNSA. This CDR3 comprises 14 residues. The CDR3, as DNA: TGTGCCAGCAGCCGCGACAGTAACTCCCACGAGCAGTACTTC. It specifies CASSRDSNSHEQYF.

The chain is built from TRBV5-1 and TRBJ2-7; TRBD2 aligns across 7 bases. The ends lost 0 bases at V and 2 bases at J; junction bases unmatched: 2. Germline CDR1 SGHRS, CDR2 YFSETQ. This CDR3 comprises 14 residues. CDR3 sequence: CASSLVAGAYEQYF. DNA of the CDR3: TGCGCCAGCAGCTTGGTAGCGGGCGCCTACGAGCAGTACTTC.

This sequence joins TRBV19 and TRBJ2-4, with D unresolved. This CDR3 has 17 residues. The V and J ends lost 0 bases and 1 base respectively, with 13 bases between them. The germline CDR1 and CDR2 sequences are LNHDA and SQIVND (reference sequence). DNA of the CDR3: TGTGCCAGTAGTATAGAGGGCGGTCGTTCTGCCAAAAACATTCAGTACTTC. Translated, it gives CASSIEGGRSAKNIQYF.

V gene TRBV6-1 combines with J gene TRBJ1-3; D gene uncertain. CDR1 is MNHNS and CDR2 is SASEGT in the germline V gene. Between the trimmed V and J ends, which lost 0 bases and 0 bases, there was a span of 12 bases. CDR3 length: 17 amino acids. The CDR3 region is CASSEALGSTSGNTIYF. The CDR3 nucleotides are TGTGCCAGCAGTGAAGCGCTAGGCAGTACCTCTGGAAACACCATATATTTT.

V and J are TRBV2 and TRBJ2-1; TRBD1 or TRBD2 may be the D gene (5 bases each). Germline assignment: CDR1 SNHLY and CDR2 FYNNEI. CDR3 size: 14 residues. Trimming cost V 11 bases and J 9 bases, with 23 bases left between them. The CDR3 region is CASQGTKGIAEQFF. In DNA, the CDR3 is TGTGCCTCACAAGGGACGAAGGGGATCGCTGAGCAGTTCTTC.

The chain employs TRBV5-1 and TRBJ2-3, with D possibly TRBD1 on 5 matching bases. V lost 0 bases to trimming and J lost 4 bases, with 9 bases between them. The CDR3 extends over 14 amino acids. Germline CDR1 and CDR2: SGHRS and YFSETQ. Here the CDR3 DNA reads TGCGCCAGCAGCTTGGGGGAACAGGCAGATACGCAGTATTTT. Translated: CASSLGEQADTQYF.

The J gene is TRBJ2-1, the V gene TRBV6-1, with 10 bases aligning to TRBD2. With 7 bases clipped from V and 2 bases from J, the junction kept 2 bases outside the gene matches. Germline assignment: CDR1 MNHNS and CDR2 SASEGT. The length of the CDR3 is 14 residues. In DNA form, the CDR3 reads TGTGCCAGCAAGAGCGGGGGGGCCTACAATGAGCAGTTCTTC. Amino acid sequence: CASKSGGAYNEQFF.

This chain connects TRBV7-8 to TRBJ2-5, with no clear D. Per the germline V gene, CDR1 is SGHVS and CDR2 is FQNEAQ. This CDR3 contains 15 residues. V was trimmed by 2 bases and J by 2 bases, leaving 12 bases between them. The CDR3 sequence is CASSLLVRNQETQYF. The CDR3, as DNA: TGTGCCAGCAGCTTACTGGTCAGGAATCAAGAGACCCAGTACTTC.

DNA of the CDR3: TGTGCTAGTGGTTTGGTTTCTTTGTTCGACAAAGAGACCCAGTACTTC. It yields the protein CASGLVSLFDKETQYF. V gene TRBV12-5 combines with J gene TRBJ2-5; no clear D. This CDR3 has 16 amino acids. Germline lookup yields CDR1 LGHNT and CDR2 FRNRAP. The V and J ends lost 0 bases and 3 bases respectively, with 14 bases between them.

This clone was counted a single time. The chain couples TRBV6-5 to TRBJ1-5; tentatively, D is TRBD1 (5 bases). Germline-derived CDR1 and CDR2 are MNHEY and SVGAGI. The V end lost 6 bases, the J end lost 6 bases, and 18 bases lay between the germline ends. This CDR3 is built from 15 residues. The CDR3 spells CASSSNGGGFQPQHF. In DNA form, the CDR3 reads TGTGCCAGCAGCTCCAACGGGGGGGGTTTTCAGCCCCAGCATTTT.

This clone occurred a few times. The chain uses TRBV18 and TRBJ1-2; 9 nucleotides line up with TRBD1. The CDR3 has 16 amino acids. Per germline, CDR1 KGHSH and CDR2 LQKENI. The junction had 11 bases not matched to a gene; V was cut back by 2 bases and J by 7 bases. The CDR3: CASSPNLQQGATGYTF. The CDR3 DNA is TGTGCCAGCTCACCAAATCTCCAACAGGGGGCCACTGGCTACACCTTC.

The chain recombines TRBV7-9 with TRBJ1-2; D uncertain. The CDR3 sequence is 16 residues long. The V gene's germline CDR1 is SEHNR and CDR2 FQNEAQ (reference sequence). V was cut by 5 bases and J by 0 bases, with 16 bases left in between. CDR3 sequence reads: CASSPKDTLANYGYTF. As DNA, the CDR3 is TGTGCCAGCAGCCCTAAAGACACGCTAGCTAACTATGGCTACACCTTC.

This sequence joins TRBV4-1 and TRBJ2-5, with TRBD2 identical over 8 bases. V was pared by 3 bases and J by 5 bases, with 11 bases of the junction left unmatched. Germline-derived CDR1 and CDR2 are MGHRA and YSYEKL. This CDR3 has 16 amino acids. The CDR3 sequence: CASSQAMRGEWETQYF. Here the CDR3 DNA reads TGCGCCAGCAGCCAGGCCATGCGGGGGGAATGGGAGACCCAGTACTTC.

The chain recombines TRBV7-2 with TRBJ1-3, with TRBD1 matching over 12 bases. The CDR3 is made up of 17 amino acids. V was clipped by 5 bases and J by 5 bases; unmatched bases: 10. From germline, CDR1 is SGHTA and CDR2 FQGNSA. The CDR3 DNA reads TGTGCCAGCAGCAAAAAGCCGGGACAGGGGGCGCGAAACACCATATATTTT. Translated, it gives CASSKKPGQGARNTIYF.